Following are 30 T cell receptor beta chains from one sample sequenced in a study of cytomegalovirus exposure and HLA in healthy donors. Using immunoSEQ multiplex PCR, the repertoire was profiled, and TCRdb retains in-frame clones only, with some absent. This table has 330,000 or so clones, about nine tenths appearing once. Sequencing was done on a sample of PBMCs. The receptors stem from a young woman in good health and CMV-seronegative.

The chain couples TRBV6-1 to TRBJ2-7; possibly TRBD1 for D (6 bases). Deletions cut 8 bases from V and 2 bases from J, with 13 bases between. CDR1 and CDR2 (germline): MNHNS, SASEGT. The CDR3 runs 13 residues. The CDR3 DNA is TGTGCCAGCTCCGCACAGGGCACCTACGAGCAGTACTTC. This sequence encodes CASSAQGTYEQYF.

The chain couples TRBV4-3 to TRBJ2-1; the match to TRBD2 covers 10 bases. Trimming removed 0 bases from V and 6 bases from J; junction bases left unmatched: 8. Germline V gives CDR1 LGHNA, CDR2 YSLEER. The CDR3 has 17 residues. This CDR3 is CASSQDAGLAYPNEQFF. As DNA, the CDR3 is TGCGCCAGCAGCCAAGACGCGGGACTAGCGTATCCCAATGAGCAGTTCTTC.

The rearrangement uses TRBV27 and TRBJ2-1; D not resolved. This CDR3 has 16 amino acids. CDR1 and CDR2 (germline): MNHEY, SMNVEV (reference sequence). Trimming cost V 0 bases and J 2 bases, with 11 bases left between them. CDR3: CASSLSDGLAYNEQFF. For the CDR3, the DNA is TGTGCCAGCAGTTTATCGGATGGCCTAGCCTACAATGAGCAGTTCTTC.

The chain has TRBV18 and TRBJ2-1; 9 nucleotides match TRBD1. Germline-derived CDR1 and CDR2 are KGHSH and LQKENI. V dropped 4 bases and J dropped 5; count of bases not matched to a gene: 12. This CDR3 is 17 amino acids long. This chain's CDR3 is CASSRFDLGTGHNEQFF. In DNA, the CDR3 is TGTGCCAGCTCACGCTTCGACCTCGGGACAGGGCACAATGAGCAGTTCTTC.

CDR3 sequence: CASSLAPPASGSVHEQFF. CDR3 DNA: TGCGCCAGCAGCTTGGCCCCCCCTGCTAGCGGGAGTGTCCATGAGCAGTTCTTC. This chain connects TRBV5-1 to TRBJ2-1, with TRBD2 matching 10 bases. The germline gives CDR1 SGHRS, CDR2 YFSETQ. The CDR3 consists of 18 residues. The trim removed 0 bases at V and 8 bases at J, leaving 14 bases unmatched.

This clone was seen only a few times. The genes are TRBV7-3 and TRBJ2-2; D uncertain. V was shortened by 4 bases and J by 0 bases, with 3 bases between the two germline ends. The CDR3 is 13 amino acids. The germline CDR1 and CDR2 sequences are SGHTA and FQGTGA. For the CDR3, the DNA is TGTGCCAGCAGCTCCGCGAACACCGGGGAGCTGTTTTTT. It specifies CASSSANTGELFF.

J is TRBJ2-2 and V is TRBV4-3; TRBD2 aligns across 7 bases. The CDR3 has 16 residues. CDR1 LGHNA and CDR2 YSLEER come from the germline V gene. With V trimmed by 5 bases and J by 5 bases, 11 bases remained unmatched. The CDR3 DNA sequence: TGCGCCAGCAGCGGTTCAGGGAGGGCAAGGACCGGGGAGCTGTTTTTT. It encodes CASSGSGRARTGELFF.

The rearrangement links TRBV6-5 to TRBJ2-6, with a tentative D call TRBD2 (5 bases). Trimming removed 2 bases at V and 2 bases at J, with 10 bases between. Germline V lookup: CDR1 MNHEY, CDR2 SVGAGI. CDR3 length: 16 amino acids. As DNA, the CDR3 is TGTGCCAGCAGTTACATTTCCGGGGCTGGGGCCAACGTCCTGACTTTC. It is translated as CASSYISGAGANVLTF.

This chain uses TRBV6-1 with TRBJ2-7; tentative D call: TRBD2 (5 bases). The CDR3 is 15 residues long. The germline gives CDR1 MNHNS, CDR2 SASEGT. Trimming removed 7 bases at V and 3 bases at J, with 19 bases between. In DNA, the CDR3 is TGTGCCAGCACCATCTGGGCCGTGGCGGGCTACGAGCAGTACTTC. Amino acid sequence: CASTIWAVAGYEQYF.

The J gene is TRBJ1-5, the V gene TRBV28, with D tentatively TRBD1 (5 bases). V was pared by 7 bases and J by 3 bases, with 22 bases between. This CDR3 is built from 17 residues. CDR1 MDHEN and CDR2 SYDVKM come from the germline V gene. The CDR3 DNA follows: TGTGCCAGCACCTCGTTGGTAGGGGCTGGGTACAATCAGCCCCAGCATTTT. It specifies CASTSLVGAGYNQPQHF.

The gene calls are TRBV5-1 and TRBJ1-5; TRBD1 matches at 8 bases. This CDR3 has 15 amino acids. V trimming: 4 bases; J trimming: 2 bases; junction bases outside the gene matches: 5. The germline CDR1 and CDR2 sequences are SGHRS and YFSETQ. The chain's CDR3 is CASSPQGAGNQPQHF. For the CDR3, the DNA is TGCGCCAGCAGCCCCCAGGGGGCCGGCAATCAGCCCCAGCATTTT.

The chain links TRBV29-1 to TRBJ2-3; D might be TRBD2 (5 bases). Trimming stripped 0 bases from V and 4 bases from J, with 17 bases between. The CDR3 totals 16 residues. The germline V gene encodes CDR1 SQVTM and CDR2 ANQGSEA. The CDR3 here is CSVEEPPSIHPDTQYF. Written as DNA, the CDR3 is TGCAGCGTTGAAGAACCCCCTAGCATTCATCCAGATACGCAGTATTTT.

This clone was recorded once. The chain is built from TRBV6-6 and TRBJ1-4; possibly TRBD1 for D (6 bases). Germline lookup yields CDR1 MNHNY and CDR2 SVGAGI (reference sequence). V shed 2 bases and J shed 13 bases, with 20 bases lying between them. The CDR3 has 15 residues. The CDR3 is CASSYGTAGAVRLFF. The CDR3 coding sequence is TGTGCCAGCAGTTACGGTACCGCAGGGGCCGTAAGACTGTTTTTT.

This clone was observed a handful of times. V and J are TRBV5-1 and TRBJ1-2, with D maybe TRBD1 (5 bases). The CDR3 sequence is 15 residues long. CDR1 and CDR2 (germline): SGHRS, YFSETQ. V was clipped by 0 bases and J by 5 bases, with 14 bases between them. CDR3: CASSLGDGSPYGYTF. Written as DNA, the CDR3 is TGCGCCAGCAGCTTGGGGGACGGGAGTCCGTATGGCTACACCTTC.

This clone has a handful of counts. This sequence joins TRBV7-8 and TRBJ1-2; D gene ambiguous. V lost 5 bases and J 9 bases, leaving 13 bases between the germline ends. This CDR3 is built from 12 residues. Germline assignment: CDR1 SGHVS and CDR2 FQNEAQ. CDR3 protein: CASSADISSYTF. Here the CDR3 DNA reads TGTGCCAGCAGCGCTGACATCTCCAGCTACACCTTC. Together with reference TRBV7-8 and TRBJ1-2, the CDR3 gives the full variable domain: GAGVSQSPRYKVAKRGQDVALRCDPISGHVSLFWYQQALGQGPEFLTYFQNEAQLDKSGLPSDRFFAERPEGSVSTLKIQRTQQEDSAVYLCASSADISSYTFGSGTRLTVV.

This chain connects TRBV4-3 to TRBJ2-7, with a tentative D call TRBD1 (5 bases). The CDR3 length is 15 residues. Germline CDR1 LGHNA, CDR2 YSLEER. The ends were cut back, 4 bases at V and 4 bases at J, with 17 bases in the middle. CDR3 sequence (DNA): TGCGCCAGCAGCCCTTCGTTGGGCAGGGATTACGAGCAGTACTTC. Its protein product is CASSPSLGRDYEQYF.

The chain links TRBV30 to TRBJ2-5, with D possibly being TRBD1 (5 bases). Trimming cost V 5 bases and J 4 bases, with 11 bases left between them. Germline loops: CDR1 GTSNPN, CDR2 SVGIG (reference sequence). CDR3 length: 12 amino acids. The CDR3 DNA sequence: TGTGCCTGGGGAAGGGGTGCAGAGACCCAGTACTTC. Its protein product is CAWGRGAETQYF.

CDR3 DNA: TGCAGCGTTGTGGCCGGACAGGGACGTGAGACCCAGTACTTC. This encodes CSVVAGQGRETQYF. The chain recombines TRBV29-1 with TRBJ2-5; 8 bases map to TRBD1. V shed 4 bases, J shed 5 bases, and the junction held 9 bases outside the gene matches. This CDR3 is 14 amino acids long. Germline CDR1 SQVTM, CDR2 ANQGSEA. The complete variable domain, with remaining parts taken from reference TRBV29-1 and TRBJ2-5, reads SAVISQKPSRDICQRGTSLTIQCQVDSQVTMMFWYRQQPGQSLTLIATANQGSEATYESGFVIDKFPISRPNLTFSTLTVSNMSPEDSSIYLCSVVAGQGRETQYFGPGTRLLVL.

A word on this clone: Different DNA sequences within this sample yield the same CDR3. The chain recombines TRBV5-1 with TRBJ2-2; TRBD1 aligns across 10 bases. V was pared by 3 bases and J by 5 bases, with 4 bases of the junction left unmatched. The CDR3 runs 15 residues. CDR1 and CDR2 from the germline V gene are SGHRS and YFSETQ. CDR3 nucleotides: TGCGCCAGCAGCTCCGGGACAGGGGTTACCGGGGAGCTGTTTTTT. It codes for CASSSGTGVTGELFF.

The V and J genes are TRBV28 and TRBJ1-2; 7 nucleotides align to TRBD1. CDR3 length: 13 amino acids. Germline V gene data show CDR1 as MDHEN and CDR2 as SYDVKM. The V and J ends lost 6 bases and 4 bases, in that order; junction bases with no gene match: 5. The CDR3 DNA is TGTGCCAGCAGACGAGGACAGGCCTATGGCTACACCTTC. Its translation is CASRRGQAYGYTF.

This clone occurred a few times. The rearrangement joins TRBV5-6 to TRBJ2-7, with 10 bases matching TRBD1. The CDR3 runs to 13 residues. The trim removed 3 bases at V and 3 bases at J, leaving 0 bases unmatched. Germline assignment: CDR1 SGHDT and CDR2 YYEEEE. The CDR3 DNA is TGTGCCAGCAGCTGGACAGGGGGCTACGAGCAGTACTTC. Protein sequence: CASSWTGGYEQYF.

The table lists this clone with a few counts. V gene TRBV18 combines with J gene TRBJ2-7, with TRBD2 identical over 9 bases. From germline, CDR1 is KGHSH and CDR2 LQKENI. The CDR3 extends over 15 amino acids. Unmatched junction bases numbered 5, after V lost 3 bases and J lost 2 bases. The CDR3 here is CASSPIAGGTYEQYF. The DNA for the CDR3 is TGTGCCAGCTCACCCATTGCGGGAGGGACCTACGAGCAGTACTTC.

The chain joins TRBV7-2 to TRBJ2-6; 9 bases align to TRBD1. Per germline, CDR1 SGHTA and CDR2 FQGNSA. This CDR3 has 20 residues. After removal of 0 bases from V and 0 bases from J, the junction contained 9 bases not matched to a gene. The CDR3 nucleotides are TGTGCCAGCAGCTTAGCTCTCCGGGACAGGGTTCCCTCTGGGGCCAACGTCCTGACTTTC. The encoded protein is CASSLALRDRVPSGANVLTF.

The J gene is TRBJ2-1, the V gene TRBV30; possibly TRBD2 for D (6 bases). Germline V gene data show CDR1 as GTSNPN and CDR2 as SVGIG (reference sequence). The CDR3 spans 14 residues. The germline V and J ends were trimmed by 2 bases and 4 bases, with 12 bases remaining between them. The CDR3, as DNA: TGTGCCTGGAGTAATCCGGCGGGGTACAATGAGCAGTTCTTC. Its translation: CAWSNPAGYNEQFF.

The rearrangement uses TRBV6-1 and TRBJ2-7; perhaps TRBD2 as D (8 bases). The germline V gene encodes CDR1 MNHNS and CDR2 SASEGT. This CDR3 comprises 17 residues. V was clipped by 4 bases and J by 3 bases, with 22 bases between them. In DNA form, the CDR3 reads TGTGCCAGCAGTGGCCGGGACAGTCTAAGCGGGAGCTACGAGCAGTACTTC. This sequence encodes CASSGRDSLSGSYEQYF.

J is TRBJ2-7 and V is TRBV4-2; 7 nucleotides match TRBD2. The J segment lost 0 bases and the V segment lost 3 bases, leaving 5 bases of the junction unmatched. Germline V gene data show CDR1 as LGHNA and CDR2 as YNFKEQ. This CDR3 has 15 amino acids. CDR3: CASSQELAFSYEQYF. Here the CDR3 DNA reads TGTGCCAGCAGCCAGGAACTAGCGTTCTCCTACGAGCAGTACTTC.

This chain connects TRBV4-3 to TRBJ1-5; D remains ambiguous. CDR3 size: 16 residues. From germline, CDR1 is LGHNA and CDR2 YSLEER. V lost 0 bases, J lost 0 bases, and 9 bases lay in between. The CDR3 DNA sequence: TGCGCCAGCAGCCAAGACGCGGCCAGTAGCAATCAGCCCCAGCATTTT. It translates to CASSQDAASSNQPQHF.

This chain connects TRBV29-1 to TRBJ2-3, with a possible D match to TRBD1 (7 bases). With 7 bases removed from V and 2 bases from J, the gap between germline ends came to 16 bases. This CDR3 comprises 14 residues. Per the germline V gene, CDR1 is SQVTM and CDR2 is ANQGSEA. The CDR3 DNA is TGCAGCGGGTCACAGGGGACTCCCACAGATACGCAGTATTTT. Its translation: CSGSQGTPTDTQYF.

The rearrangement joins TRBV7-9 to TRBJ2-2; no reliable D call. From germline, CDR1 is SEHNR and CDR2 FQNEAQ (reference sequence). The CDR3 is 13 residues long. V lost 2 bases and J lost 9, with 10 bases in between. CDR3 sequence: CASSLTVDRELFF. CDR3 nucleotides: TGTGCCAGCAGCTTAACGGTTGACAGGGAGCTGTTTTTT.

The CDR3 DNA follows: TGTGCCAGCCGTACAGGGATCTTGCATCAGCCCCAGCATTTT. It is translated as CASRTGILHQPQHF. The rearrangement uses TRBV6-6 and TRBJ1-5; possible D gene TRBD1, 6 bases. The CDR3 length is 14 residues. The germline V gene has CDR1 MNHNY and CDR2 SVGAGI (reference sequence). V was cut by 8 bases and J by 5 bases, with 16 bases left in between.